This TCR beta chain is from a study of T cell repertoires in cytomegalovirus infection. Overall study context: A matching HLA type, together with CMV infection, was signaled by public TCR beta signatures.

Via MiXCR, TCRdb re-called the reads, giving one row per CDR3 protein. The table has a few hundred thousand distinct CDR3 sequences, about 25% seen once. General observations from the study: Dominant in the ex vivo response were TCR beta clonotypes restricted by HLA-C and specific for CMV.

This clonotype was counted a few times. Its antigen is unidentified. This receptor was obtained from a human donor in good health (CMV status not recorded). Some clones in this sample may be carry-over from other donors' samples. Sequenced: PBMCs.

The CDR3 region is CASSYQTGQGDQPQHF. CDR3 nucleotides: TGTGCCAGCAGTTACCAAACGGGGCAGGGAGATCAGCCCCAGCATTTT. This chain connects TRBV6-2 or TRBV6-3 to TRBJ1-5; weak D call: TRBD1 (5 bases). The CDR3 runs 16 residues. Germline values: CDR1 MNHEY, CDR2 SVGEGT. V was cut by 2 bases and J by 5 bases, with 16 bases left in between.